This TCR beta chain derives from a study of T cell repertoires in cytomegalovirus infection. The V end was cut by 5 bases, the J end by 2 bases, with 16 bases between. This CDR3 is 16 amino acids long. The V gene's germline CDR1 is SGHVS and CDR2 FQNEAQ. Study outcomes and limitations: Ex vivo, HLA-C-restricted CMV-specific TCR beta clonotypes prevailed over the rest of the response.

Each CDR3 protein gets one entry after TCRdb re-called the reads with MiXCR. The sample lists some 400,000 distinct CDR3 sequences; 15% to 20% were seen once. This clonotype was observed many times. The antigen is not known. The clonotype was recovered from a human donor in good health (CMV status not recorded). Some clones in this sample may be carry-over from other donors' samples. The sequencing sample was made of PBMCs. The chain uses TRBV7-8 and TRBJ1-5, with D perhaps TRBD1 (6 bases). The CDR3 region is CASSPRWNRGNQPQHF. The CDR3 DNA follows: TGTGCCAGCAGCCCCCGGTGGAACAGGGGCAATCAGCCCCAGCATTTT.